The rows below give T cell receptor beta chains drawn from one sample of a study of cytomegalovirus exposure and HLA in healthy donors. TCRdb's table, derived via immunoSEQ multiplex PCR, lists solely in-frame clones and lacks some. The sample includes roughly 120,000 clones, roughly four fifths of them seen just once. Source material: PBMCs. These receptors all stem from an older woman in good health and CMV-seropositive. CDR3s include the opening cysteine and the closing phenylalanine or tryptophan. Each record gives: J gene, D gene, clone size, CDR3 length, V gene, CDR3 protein, CDR3 DNA. D genes are given only for firm matches. A clone size is listed for some rows: how often the clone was seen (once, few, many), or a class if it is expanded.

TRBJ2-7,TRBD1,.,16,TRBV7-2,CASSPQRRQGGGEQYF,TGTGCCAGCAGCCCGCAACGGCGACAGGGGGGCGGCGAGCAGTACTTC
TRBJ1-1,.,.,15,TRBV7-2,CASSLAANRNTEAFF,TGTGCCAGCAGCTTGGCCGCCAACAGGAACACTGAAGCTTTCTTT
TRBJ1-3,.,.,14,TRBV7-7,CATVVGGTGNTIYF,TGTGCCACCGTAGTAGGGGGTACTGGAAACACCATATATTTT
TRBJ2-1,TRBD2,.,16,TRBV15,CATSRVSGGPYNEQFF,TGTGCCACCAGCAGAGTTAGCGGGGGGCCCTACAATGAGCAGTTCTTC
TRBJ2-5,.,.,11,TRBV5-1,CASSFGETQYF,TGCGCCAGCAGCTTCGGTGAGACCCAGTACTTC
TRBJ1-2,.,once,15,TRBV6-1,CASSVGGPLNYGYTF,TGTGCCAGCAGTGTAGGAGGCCCCCTTAACTATGGCTACACCTTC
TRBJ2-7,.,few,15,TRBV5-1,CASPGCGTGNYEQYF,TGCGCCAGCCCCGGTTGTGGAACAGGGAACTACGAGCAGTACTTC
TRBJ2-1,TRBD2,.,15,TRBV7-8,CASSYRGLADNEQFF,TGTGCCAGCAGCTACCGGGGACTAGCGGACAATGAGCAGTTCTTC
TRBJ2-1,TRBD1,few,16,TRBV7-2,CASSLAGDRIVNEQFF,TGTGCCAGCAGCTTAGCTGGGGACAGGATCGTTAATGAGCAGTTCTTC
TRBJ1-2,.,.,15,TRBV6-5,CASKINSLANYGYTF,TGTGCCAGCAAAATCAACAGCCTGGCGAACTATGGCTACACCTTC
TRBJ2-7,.,.,14,TRBV18,CASSPPEGAGEQYF,TGTGCCAGCTCACCACCGGAGGGGGCGGGCGAGCAGTACTTC
TRBJ2-7,TRBD2,.,17,TRBV2,CASLRASGGPLSYEQYF,TGTGCCAGCCTGAGGGCTAGCGGGGGTCCTCTGTCCTACGAGCAGTACTTC
TRBJ2-5,.,.,13,TRBV18,CASSNGLQETQYF,TGTGCCAGCTCAAATGGACTGCAAGAGACCCAGTACTTC
TRBJ2-3,TRBD1,.,16,TRBV9,CASSAPPGQSTDTQYF,TGTGCCAGCAGCGCCCCCCCGGGACAGAGCACAGATACGCAGTATTTT
TRBJ2-2,.,.,16,TRBV29-1,CSVEERTKTNTGELFF,TGCAGCGTTGAAGAGAGGACTAAGACGAACACCGGGGAGCTGTTTTTT
TRBJ1-1,.,.,12,TRBV7-9,CSSSLVSAEAFF,TGTTCCAGCAGCTTAGTCTCCGCTGAAGCTTTCTTT
TRBJ1-6,TRBD1,.,15,TRBV27,CASRERQGRNSPLHF,TGTGCCAGCAGAGAAAGACAGGGGCGGAATTCACCCCTCCACTTT
TRBJ2-1,TRBD2,.,19,TRBV7-2,CASKPQVLAGGGAYNEQFF,TGTGCCAGCAAGCCTCAAGTACTAGCGGGAGGGGGTGCCTACAATGAGCAGTTCTTC
TRBJ2-2,.,.,15,TRBV7-2,CASNPPFSNTGELFF,TGTGCCAGCAACCCCCCCTTCAGTAACACCGGGGAGCTGTTTTTT
TRBJ2-7,TRBD2,.,15,TRBV5-1,CASSLVGLAAYEQYF,TGCGCCAGCAGCTTGGTGGGACTAGCGGCTTACGAGCAGTACTTC
TRBJ2-7,TRBD1,.,14,TRBV6-1,CASSEGTGIYEQYF,TGTGCCAGCAGTGAAGGGACAGGGATTTACGAGCAGTACTTC
TRBJ2-3,.,.,16,TRBV7-2,CASSLNWASKTDTQYF,TGTGCCAGCAGCTTGAATTGGGCGAGCAAGACAGATACGCAGTATTTT
TRBJ2-2,.,.,19,TRBV19,CASTPGWGRKVADTGELFF,TGTGCCAGTACCCCGGGCTGGGGCAGGAAAGTTGCGGACACCGGGGAGCTGTTTTTT
TRBJ1-1,.,.,13,TRBV5-1,CASRRTRNTEAFF,TGCGCCAGCCGACGGACAAGGAACACTGAAGCTTTCTTT
TRBJ2-3,TRBD2,.,17,TRBV5-1,CASSNRTSGRWTDTQYF,TGCGCCAGCAGCAACCGGACTAGCGGGAGATGGACAGATACGCAGTATTTT
TRBJ2-2,TRBD2,.,16,TRBV13,CASRFGGRRNTGELFF,TGTGCCAGCAGATTCGGGGGGAGGCGGAACACCGGGGAGCTGTTTTTT
TRBJ2-7,.,.,15,TRBV30,CAWSSELWASYEQYF,TGTGCCTGGAGTTCAGAGTTGTGGGCGAGCTACGAGCAGTACTTC
TRBJ2-7,.,few,16,TRBV10-1,CASSLIRVPEYYEQYF,TGCGCCAGCAGTCTAATCCGGGTCCCAGAATACTACGAGCAGTACTTC
TRBJ2-5,.,.,14,TRBV21-1,CASSKARGEETQYF,TGTGCCAGCAGCAAAGCCAGGGGTGAGGAGACCCAGTACTTC
TRBJ2-1,TRBD2,few,15,TRBV5-1,CASSFSGRDGNEQFF,TGCGCCAGCAGCTTTAGCGGGAGGGACGGCAATGAGCAGTTCTTC
TRBJ2-4,.,once,12,TRBV30,CAWGGALNIQYF,TGTGCCTGGGGGGGCGCGTTAAACATTCAGTACTTC
TRBJ2-1,TRBD2,few,16,TRBV28,CASSLQASGSYNEQFF,TGTGCCAGCAGTTTACAGGCTAGCGGATCCTACAATGAGCAGTTCTTC
TRBJ2-3,.,.,13,TRBV29-1,CSVEDPSTDTQYF,TGCAGCGTTGAAGATCCCTCCACAGATACGCAGTATTTT
TRBJ1-1,TRBD1,.,13,TRBV30,CAWSRTGRTEAFF,TGTGCCTGGAGTCGGACAGGGAGAACTGAAGCTTTCTTT
TRBJ2-7,TRBD2,.,13,TRBV28,CASSYGLAYEQYF,TGTGCCAGCAGCTACGGACTAGCTTACGAGCAGTACTTC
TRBJ1-2,.,.,14,TRBV10-1,CARLTIRLNYGYTF,TGCGCCAGGCTGACGATCAGACTTAACTATGGCTACACCTTC
TRBJ2-7,.,once,19,TRBV12-5,CASGLPTTAPYRGAYEQYF,TGTGCTAGTGGTTTGCCAACTACCGCCCCCTATCGGGGTGCCTACGAGCAGTACTTC
TRBJ1-1,.,.,16,TRBV19,CASSVRGSGLKAEAFF,TGTGCCAGTAGCGTACGGGGATCAGGACTGAAGGCTGAAGCTTTCTTT
TRBJ2-1,.,.,13,TRBV6-5,CASSNQPGYEQFF,TGTGCCAGCAGTAACCAACCCGGGTATGAGCAGTTCTTC
TRBJ2-1,.,.,16,TRBV2,CASLRSVNRERNEQFF,TGTGCCAGCCTTCGGTCCGTGAACAGGGAAAGGAATGAGCAGTTCTTC
TRBJ2-1,TRBD2,few,15,TRBV7-3,CASSFGAAGGNEQFF,TGTGCCAGCAGCTTCGGGGCGGCGGGGGGCAATGAGCAGTTCTTC
TRBJ2-5,TRBD2,.,17,TRBV7-9,CASSIGTSGRPGETQYF,TGTGCCAGCAGCATCGGGACTAGCGGGAGGCCAGGAGAGACCCAGTACTTC
TRBJ1-2,TRBD1,.,16,TRBV7-9,CASSLSPGQGDYGYTF,TGTGCCAGCAGCTTATCCCCGGGACAGGGAGACTATGGCTACACCTTC
TRBJ2-7,.,.,15,TRBV4-3,CASSQDPGISYEQYF,TGCGCCAGCAGCCAAGACCCAGGGATCTCCTACGAGCAGTACTTC
TRBJ1-1,.,.,13,TRBV10-2,CASSRTLNTEAFF,TGCGCCAGCAGCAGAACCCTGAACACTGAAGCTTTCTTT
TRBJ2-1,.,.,15,TRBV23-1,CASSQYREGYNEQFF,TGCGCCAGCAGTCAATACAGGGAGGGATACAATGAGCAGTTCTTC
TRBJ1-3,.,once,16,TRBV4-1,CASSQGRGYSGNTIYF,TGCGCCAGCAGCCAAGGCAGGGGATACTCTGGAAACACCATATATTTT
TRBJ1-2,TRBD1,.,13,TRBV6-4,CASKVGDRGGYTF,TGTGCCAGCAAAGTTGGGGACAGGGGTGGCTACACCTTC
TRBJ1-5,.,.,15,TRBV15,CATSRELGHNQPQHF,TGTGCCACCAGCAGAGAACTGGGACACAATCAGCCCCAGCATTTT
TRBJ2-1,.,.,15,TRBV18,CASSPQTNSYNEQFF,TGTGCCAGCTCACCGCAGACTAACTCCTACAATGAGCAGTTCTTC
TRBJ1-4,TRBD1,.,16,TRBV27,CASSFSHRGGNEKLFF,TGTGCCAGCAGTTTTAGTCACAGGGGAGGTAATGAAAAACTGTTTTTT
TRBJ1-1,.,.,13,TRBV5-1,CASSKQVNTEAFF,TGCGCCAGCAGCAAACAGGTTAACACTGAAGCTTTCTTT